Listed below are T cell receptor beta chains from one sample, sequenced in a study of cytomegalovirus exposure and HLA in healthy donors. The protocol was immunoSEQ multiplex PCR, while the TCRdb copy is restricted to in-frame clones and leaves out a portion. The table records some 110,000 clones, about four fifths of them present only once. Sequenced: PBMCs. Source of these receptors: a man aged 40-49 years in good health and CMV-seronegative. The CDR3 runs from the conserved cysteine through the conserved F or W. A D gene is named only where the DNA matches it firmly. Some rows have no size entry. The others give once, few or many, or a class for an expanded clone.

D	V	J	length	size	CDR3	DNA
TRBD1	TRBV5-4	TRBJ2-2	14	.	CASSSRQGAGELFF	TGTGCCAGCAGCTCTAGACAGGGGGCCGGGGAGCTGTTTTTT
.	TRBV19	TRBJ1-1	14	.	CASSHDRKNTEAFF	TGTGCCAGTAGTCACGACAGAAAGAACACTGAAGCTTTCTTT
.	TRBV5-1	TRBJ2-3	15	.	CASSGQGGGSDTQYF	TGCGCCAGCAGCGGTCAGGGAGGGGGGTCAGATACGCAGTATTTT
.	TRBV5-1	TRBJ2-3	14	.	CASSLGDIPDTQYF	TGCGCCAGCAGCTTGGGGGACATCCCAGATACGCAGTATTTT
TRBD1	TRBV30	TRBJ1-1	14	.	CAWKLYRGPTEAFF	TGTGCCTGGAAACTTTACAGGGGTCCCACTGAAGCTTTCTTT
.	TRBV4-3	TRBJ1-4	17	.	CASSQVGRGAIVQKLFF	TGCGCCAGCAGCCAAGTCGGGAGGGGGGCTATAGTACAAAAACTGTTTTTT
TRBD1	TRBV6-5	TRBJ1-2	15	.	CASSPGTGALYGYTF	TGTGCCAGCAGTCCCGGGACAGGGGCCCTCTATGGCTACACCTTC
.	TRBV27	TRBJ2-7	13	.	CASSLRGWDEQYF	TGTGCCAGCAGTTTAAGGGGCTGGGACGAGCAGTACTTC
.	TRBV30	TRBJ1-2	13	.	CAWRGGINYGYTF	TGTGCCTGGCGCGGAGGGATTAACTATGGCTACACCTTC
TRBD1	TRBV14	TRBJ1-3	16	.	CASSQVTGQEGNTIYF	TGTGCCAGCAGCCAAGTGACGGGACAGGAGGGAAACACCATATATTTT
.	TRBV2	TRBJ1-1	10	.	CASSNTEAFF	TGTGCCAGTTCTAACACTGAAGCTTTCTTT
.	TRBV23-1	TRBJ1-4	19	.	CASSQSASPTVQANEKLFF	TGCGCCAGCAGTCAATCCGCCTCACCTACAGTGCAGGCTAATGAAAAACTGTTTTTT
.	TRBV5-1	TRBJ2-7	13	.	CASSHSGRYEQYF	TGCGCCAGCAGTCATTCGGGGAGGTACGAGCAGTACTTC
.	TRBV28	TRBJ2-7	11	.	CASTLGGEQYF	TGTGCCAGCACCCTTGGCGGTGAGCAGTACTTC
TRBD1	TRBV29-1	TRBJ1-1	14	.	CSVTQGAPGTEAFF	TGCAGCGTTACGCAGGGGGCCCCGGGCACTGAAGCTTTCTTT
TRBD1	TRBV7-9	TRBJ1-1	16	once	CASSPRDREFNTEAFF	TGTGCCAGCAGCCCCCGGGACAGGGAATTCAACACTGAAGCTTTCTTT
TRBD1	TRBV7-9	TRBJ2-7	15	.	CASSQRTGWAYEQYF	TGTGCCAGCAGCCAACGGACAGGGTGGGCGTACGAGCAGTACTTC
TRBD1	TRBV7-9	TRBJ2-7	16	.	CASSFPARTGGYEQYF	TGTGCCAGCAGCTTCCCAGCCAGGACAGGGGGCTACGAGCAGTACTTC
.	TRBV11-2	TRBJ2-1	14	.	CASSLVASDNEQFF	TGTGCCAGCAGCTTAGTGGCTAGCGACAATGAGCAGTTCTTC
.	TRBV2	TRBJ2-4	15	.	CASSEAAEYKNIQYF	TGTGCCAGCAGTGAAGCGGCAGAATACAAAAACATTCAGTACTTC
.	TRBV11-2	TRBJ2-5	14	once	CASSLGSRGETQYF	TGTGCCAGCAGCTTAGGCTCCCGCGGAGAGACCCAGTACTTC
.	TRBV2	TRBJ1-3	15	.	CASSMTAFSGNTIYF	TGTGCCAGCAGTATGACAGCGTTCTCTGGAAACACCATATATTTT
TRBD1	TRBV7-9	TRBJ2-7	17	once	CASSTRLGGTGAREQYF	TGTGCCAGCAGCACACGCCTTGGGGGGACAGGGGCGAGGGAGCAGTACTTC
.	TRBV25-1	TRBJ1-3	15	.	CASSEFTYSGNTIYF	TGTGCCAGCAGTGAATTCACCTACTCTGGAAACACCATATATTTT
TRBD1	TRBV4-2	TRBJ2-1	20	.	CASSQLPGQGLLKGNNEQFF	TGTGCCAGCAGCCAGCTCCCGGGACAGGGACTATTAAAGGGGAACAATGAGCAGTTCTTC
TRBD2	TRBV14	TRBJ2-3	16	once	CASRTSGTSGADTQYF	TGTGCCAGCAGAACCTCCGGGACTAGCGGGGCAGATACGCAGTATTTT
TRBD1	TRBV28	TRBJ1-2	15	.	CASSLSGTGGLGYTF	TGTGCCAGCAGTTTATCCGGGACAGGGGGTCTCGGCTACACCTTC
.	TRBV5-8	TRBJ2-5	18	.	CASSHAPGSGLTTETQYF	TGTGCCAGCAGCCACGCCCCCGGTAGTGGGCTCACCACAGAGACCCAGTACTTC
.	TRBV18	TRBJ1-6	14	.	CASSPQGYNSPLHF	TGTGCCAGCTCACCCCAGGGCTATAATTCACCCCTCCACTTT
TRBD2	TRBV7-2	TRBJ2-2	17	many	CASSLVPPGGSTGELFF	TGTGCCAGCAGCTTAGTTCCCCCCGGGGGGAGCACCGGGGAGCTGTTTTTT
TRBD2	TRBV4-1	TRBJ2-1	16	.	CASSQSTSGAYNEQFF	TGCGCCAGCAGCCAATCCACTAGCGGGGCTTACAATGAGCAGTTCTTC
.	TRBV7-3	TRBJ1-5	13	.	CASSLIRGQPQHF	TGTGCCAGCAGCCTCATTCGGGGTCAGCCCCAGCATTTT
TRBD2	TRBV5-3	TRBJ2-1	19	.	CARSRLAGEIGCSPNEQFF	TGTGCCAGAAGTCGACTAGCGGGAGAGATCGGTTGTTCCCCCAATGAGCAGTTCTTC
TRBD1	TRBV27	TRBJ2-7	14	.	CASSLRDRVYEQYF	TGTGCCAGCAGTCTTCGGGACAGGGTCTACGAGCAGTACTTC
.	TRBV4-1	TRBJ1-4	15	few	CASSQNTPGTEKLFF	TGCGCCAGCAGCCAGAATACGCCAGGAACTGAAAAACTGTTTTTT
.	TRBV28	TRBJ1-6	16	few	CASSLRGSSYNSPLHF	TGTGCCAGCAGTTTACGCGGGAGCTCCTATAATTCACCCCTCCACTTT
.	TRBV4-1	TRBJ2-7	15	.	CASSQAGLNSYEQYF	TGCGCCAGCAGCCAAGCGGGTTTAAACTCCTACGAGCAGTACTTC
TRBD2	TRBV2	TRBJ2-1	15	.	CASTHRTSGGNEQFF	TGTGCCAGCACCCACCGGACTAGCGGGGGGAATGAGCAGTTCTTC
.	TRBV28	TRBJ1-2	16	.	CASSRTTGRSNYGYTF	TGTGCCAGCAGCCGTACGACCGGGAGGAGCAACTATGGCTACACCTTC
TRBD2	TRBV27	TRBJ2-7	15	once	CASRPGLAGHYEQYF	TGTGCCAGCAGGCCGGGACTAGCGGGGCACTACGAGCAGTACTTC
TRBD1	TRBV6-6	TRBJ2-7	13	.	CASSRQGSYEQYF	TGTGCCAGCAGTAGACAGGGATCCTACGAGCAGTACTTC
.	TRBV7-9	TRBJ2-3	15	.	CASSSPEATTDTQYF	TGTGCCAGCAGCTCCCCGGAGGCTACCACAGATACGCAGTATTTT
.	TRBV6-6	TRBJ1-3	14	.	CASSYSGRRNTIYF	TGTGCCAGCAGTTACTCGGGGAGACGAAACACCATATATTTT
TRBD1	TRBV7-9	TRBJ2-3	15	.	CASSFTGTGGDTQYF	TGTGCCAGCAGCTTTACCGGGACAGGGGGGGATACGCAGTATTTT
.	TRBV19	TRBJ1-2	15	.	CASSLEWGPYYGYTF	TGTGCCAGTAGTCTGGAATGGGGGCCTTACTATGGCTACACCTTC
.	TRBV13	TRBJ1-2	14	.	CASSLGQGDYGYTF	TGTGCCAGCAGCTTAGGACAGGGTGACTATGGCTACACCTTC
.	TRBV9	TRBJ2-3	13	.	CASSVQGTDTQYF	TGTGCCAGCAGCGTACAGGGGACAGATACGCAGTATTTT
TRBD1	TRBV19	TRBJ1-2	16	.	CASNPIPTGGAYGYTF	TGTGCCAGTAACCCAATACCCACAGGGGGCGCATATGGCTACACCTTC
.	TRBV14	TRBJ1-1	14	.	CASSQVRVNTEAFF	TGTGCCAGCAGCCAAGTTCGCGTGAACACTGAAGCTTTCTTT
TRBD1	TRBV28	TRBJ2-5	17	few	CASSYMWGTGDKETQYF	TGTGCCAGCAGCTATATGTGGGGGACAGGGGATAAGGAGACCCAGTACTTC
.	TRBV28	TRBJ1-1	14	.	CASSFGRANTEAFF	TGTGCCAGCAGTTTTGGCAGGGCGAACACTGAAGCTTTCTTT
TRBD2	TRBV6-1	TRBJ2-5	14	.	CASGRTSGGETQYF	TGTGCCAGCGGACGGACTAGCGGTGGAGAGACCCAGTACTTC